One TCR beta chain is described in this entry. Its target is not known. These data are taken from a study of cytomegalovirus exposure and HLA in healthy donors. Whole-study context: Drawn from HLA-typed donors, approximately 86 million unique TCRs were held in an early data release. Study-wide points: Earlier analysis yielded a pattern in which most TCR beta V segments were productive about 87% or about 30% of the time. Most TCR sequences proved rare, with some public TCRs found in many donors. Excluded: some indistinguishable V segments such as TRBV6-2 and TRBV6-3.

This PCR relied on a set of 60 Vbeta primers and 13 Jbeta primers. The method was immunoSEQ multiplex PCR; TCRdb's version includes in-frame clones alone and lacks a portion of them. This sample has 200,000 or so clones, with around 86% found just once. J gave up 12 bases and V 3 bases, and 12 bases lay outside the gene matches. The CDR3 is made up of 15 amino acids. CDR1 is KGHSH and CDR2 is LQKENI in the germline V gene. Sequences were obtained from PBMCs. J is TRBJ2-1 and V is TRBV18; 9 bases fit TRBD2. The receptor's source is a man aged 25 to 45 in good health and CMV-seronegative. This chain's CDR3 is CASSPSSGVERGQFF. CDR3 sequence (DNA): TGTGCCAGCTCACCGTCTAGCGGGGTCGAGAGGGGGCAGTTCTTC.